The next 16 T cell receptor beta chains were all read from a single sample in a study of T cells in Graves' hyperthyroidism and ophthalmopathy. Amplification of TCR beta CDR3 regions was performed using RNA transcripts as template. Initially, a first-round RT-PCR of the TCR CDR3 employed the HTBI primer set. Each CDR3 protein gets one entry after TCRdb re-called the multiplex PCR reads with MiXCR. This table holds a few hundred thousand distinct CDR3 sequences, 15% to 19% found once. The source material was blood. The receptors here all came from a woman in her twenties or thirties with Graves' hyperthyroidism.

This chain connects TRBV20-1 to TRBJ1-1; perhaps TRBD1 as D (6 bases). Trimming pared 7 bases from V and 2 bases from J, leaving 14 bases between. Germline loops: CDR1 DFQATT, CDR2 SNEGSKA (reference sequence). The CDR3 runs to 13 residues. CDR3 sequence reads: CSVTDRANTEAFF. CDR3 DNA sequence: TGCAGTGTTACGGACAGAGCAAACACTGAAGCTTTCTTT.

This clonotype was detected many times. The V and J genes are TRBV28 and TRBJ2-5, with TRBD2 matching 9 bases. Trimming cost V 6 bases and J 4 bases; bases outside gene matches: 9. The CDR3 covers 15 residues. Germline values: CDR1 MDHEN, CDR2 SYDVKM. CDR3: CASSRVTSGAETQYF. In DNA form, the CDR3 reads TGTGCCAGCAGCCGAGTGACTAGCGGCGCAGAGACCCAGTACTTC.

This chain uses TRBV28 with TRBJ1-5; no clear D gene. Looked up from germline, CDR1 is MDHEN and CDR2 is SYDVKM. The CDR3 has 16 residues. Trimming stripped 2 bases from V and 6 bases from J, with 17 bases between. The CDR3 nucleotides are TGTGCCAGCAGTTTACCCCCCCCCCCAGGCATTCAGCCCCAGCATTTT. This translates into CASSLPPPPGIQPQHF.

Many counts were recorded for this clonotype. The chain employs TRBV27 and TRBJ1-1; TRBD1 aligns across 8 bases. This CDR3 is 12 amino acids long. Germline V gene lookup returns CDR1 MNHEY and CDR2 SMNVEV (reference sequence). Trimming took 3 bases from V and 8 from J; bases not matched to a gene: 2. The CDR3 DNA follows: TGTGCCAGCAGTTTCCAGGGGGCGGAAGCTTTCTTT. This encodes CASSFQGAEAFF.

This clonotype was observed many times. The chain links TRBV28 to TRBJ2-3, with D uncertain. CDR3 length equals 14 residues. V was shortened by 1 base and J by 4 bases, with 9 bases between the two germline ends. CDR1 and CDR2 from the germline V gene are MDHEN and SYDVKM. The CDR3 loop is CASSLFGVPDTQYF. CDR3 coding DNA: TGTGCCAGCAGTTTATTTGGGGTGCCAGATACGCAGTATTTT.

This clonotype has at least ten counts. The V and J genes are TRBV9 and TRBJ2-2; D might be TRBD2 (5 bases). The CDR3 extends over 15 amino acids. Trimming shortened V by 3 bases and J by 5 bases, and 14 bases separated the two germline ends. Germline V lookup: CDR1 SGDLS, CDR2 YYNGEE. The chain's CDR3 is CASSETGRRTGELFF. In nucleotides, the CDR3 is TGTGCCAGCAGCGAGACCGGGCGGAGGACCGGGGAGCTGTTTTTT.

The chain couples TRBV19 to TRBJ1-2, with 7 positions matching TRBD1. This CDR3 is built from 16 residues. CDR1 and CDR2 from the germline V gene are LNHDA and SQIVND (reference sequence). V shed 6 bases and J 4 bases; nucleotides not matched to a gene: 14. CDR3 bases: TGTGCCAGTAGCACGGATATTTGGGGGGACAGCTATGGCTACACCTTC. This gives the protein CASSTDIWGDSYGYTF.

Here the CDR3 DNA reads TGTGCCACCAGTGAACAACAGGGGCCTTCCAATCAGCCCCAGCATTTT. Translated: CATSEQQGPSNQPQHF. The J gene is TRBJ1-5, the V gene TRBV24-1, with 7 bases that match TRBD1. Germline V gene sequence: CDR1 KGHDR, CDR2 SFDVKD. This CDR3 comprises 16 residues. J lost 3 bases, V lost 4 bases, and 8 bases had no gene match.

Details on this clonotype: Given a much more abundant clone one base away, this may be a read error. The chain joins TRBV2 to TRBJ1-1, with a tentative D call TRBD1 (5 bases). CDR3 length: 13 residues. The germline V gene has CDR1 SNHLY and CDR2 FYNNEI. The CDR3 sequence: CASRWTRNTEASF. The CDR3 bases are TGTGCCAGCAGGTGGACACGGAACACTGAAGCTTCCTTT.

This clonotype was counted only a few times. This sequence joins TRBV19 and TRBJ2-7; maybe TRBD1 (6 bases). Germline CDR1 is LNHDA and CDR2 is SQIVND (reference sequence). Trimming cost V 3 bases and J 9 bases, with 18 bases left between them. CDR3 length: 14 amino acids. CDR3 loop: CASSMSRTDGWQYF. In DNA form, the CDR3 reads TGTGCCAGTAGTATGTCCAGGACAGACGGTTGGCAGTACTTC.

V gene TRBV20-1 combines with J gene TRBJ2-1, with 9 bases lining up with TRBD1. The CDR3 runs to 15 residues. V was pared by 6 bases and J by 6 bases, with 12 bases of the junction left unmatched. Looked up from germline, CDR1 is DFQATT and CDR2 is SNEGSKA (reference sequence). The CDR3 is CSALPGQGSGNEQFF. The CDR3 bases are TGCAGTGCCCTACCGGGACAGGGTTCCGGCAATGAGCAGTTCTTC.

The sample holds a few counts of this clonotype. The V and J genes are TRBV5-1 and TRBJ1-5, with 9 bases matching TRBD1. The V segment lost 4 bases and the J segment 8 bases; nucleotides outside the gene matches: 4. The CDR3 spans 13 residues. CDR1 is SGHRS, CDR2 YFSETQ, per germline. CDR3 nucleotides: TGCGCCAGCAGCCCCACAGGGGGCGAGCCCCAGCATTTT. Amino acids: CASSPTGGEPQHF. Full variable domain (remainder filled in from reference TRBV5-1 and TRBJ1-5): KAGVTQTPRYLIKTRGQQVTLSCSPISGHRSVSWYQQTPGQGLQFLFEYFSETQRNKGNFPGRFSGRQFSNSRSEMNVSTLELGDSALYLCASSPTGGEPQHFGDGTRLSIL.

In this sample, this clonotype turned up a few times. This chain joins TRBV9 and TRBJ2-2; 12 bases are a match to TRBD2. Germline lookup yields CDR1 SGDLS and CDR2 YYNGEE. The ends lost 4 bases at V and 6 bases at J; junction bases unmatched: 4. The CDR3 length is 15 residues. The CDR3 loop is CASSPSGRAAGELFF. The CDR3 DNA is TGTGCCAGCAGCCCTAGCGGGAGGGCGGCCGGGGAGCTGTTTTTT. Full variable domain (missing parts from reference TRBV9 and TRBJ2-2): DSGVTQTPKHLITATGQRVTLRCSPRSGDLSVYWYQQSLDQGLQFLIQYYNGEERAKGNILERFSAQQFPDLHSELNLSSLELGDSALYFCASSPSGRAAGELFFGEGSRLTVL.

This chain joins TRBV6-1 and TRBJ2-7; 7 bases are shared with TRBD1. The CDR3 is made up of 14 amino acids. CDR1 MNHNS and CDR2 SASEGT come from the germline V gene. The junction had 10 bases not matched to a gene; V was cut back by 6 bases and J by 5 bases. CDR3: CASSPIGTAHEQYF. Here the CDR3 DNA reads TGTGCCAGCAGCCCAATCGGGACAGCCCACGAGCAGTACTTC.

This clonotype was observed a few times. The chain carries TRBV3-1 and TRBJ1-2, with a tentative D call TRBD1 (6 bases). V was pared by 0 bases and J by 4 bases, with 15 bases between. Germline lookup yields CDR1 LGHDT and CDR2 YNNKEL (reference sequence). The CDR3 is made up of 16 amino acids. As DNA, the CDR3 is TGTGCCAGCAGCCAAGAGTCGGGGGCGTACAGCTATGGCTACACCTTC. Translating it yields CASSQESGAYSYGYTF.

This chain connects TRBV9 to TRBJ2-3, with 8 nucleotides matching TRBD2. Germline V gene lookup returns CDR1 SGDLS and CDR2 YYNGEE. V lost 6 bases to trimming and J lost 4 bases; unmatched junction nucleotides: 10. CDR3 length equals 15 residues. The CDR3 reads CASTTTGGGPDTQYF. CDR3 DNA: TGTGCCAGCACCACAACGGGAGGGGGGCCAGATACGCAGTATTTT.